This entry describes one TCR beta chain. Its binding antigen is unknown. It has no much larger one-base neighbor in the sample; base qualities were not kept. The data originate from a study of blood T cells in healthy people across ages (dated by TCRdb to the mid-2010s). Describing the broader study: In model experiments, template switching captured about one uniquely barcoded TCR beta cDNA molecule for every two T cells. Using deep sequencing normalized with unique cDNA molecular identifiers, the study measured how TCR beta repertoire diversity changes with age. Donors were grouped into four age groups: young (average roughly 16 years), middle-aged (39), aged (about 60) and long-lived (just over 80). To avoid experimental bias, donors of different ages were randomly spread across the sequencing lanes. Two additional independent replicas of 1 million unique cDNA reads from the same blood draw were analyzed for two donors (one aged 18 to 30 and one aged 80 or older). Overall study outcomes, separate from this receptor: Donor CMV infection status was unknown, potentially confounding age-related changes in expanded clonotypes. Conclusive comparison of naive and antigen-experienced compartments was prevented by the profiling of bulk unsorted PBMCs. As age increased, observed TCR beta diversity per million T cells dropped in a roughly linear way, and a significant reduction was already evident by age 40. The percentage of naive T cells measured by flow cytometry correlated strongly with observed TCR beta diversity. Estimates of total diversity based on one million sequenced T cells were regarded as lower bounds and as underestimates. Compared with the aged group, the long-lived group had more naive CD4+ T cells, fewer expanded clones and increased TCR diversity, suggesting age selection.

Systemically healthy Caucasian individuals from Russia, about 38 in total and aged about 6 to 95 years, were included as donors. Each donor gave ten milliliters of peripheral blood, collected into EDTA-treated Vacutainer tubes. Ficoll-Paque density-gradient centrifugation was used to isolate PBMCs, with at least 6.5 million per sample. Trizol reagent was used to extract total RNA from PBMCs, with at least 5.5 micrograms per sample. Naive CD45RAhigh/CD27high T cell percentages were measured by flow cytometry on a PBMC aliquot from every donor. Library preparation used 5' RACE. The listed sequencing device is Illumina HiSeq 2500. A second PCR of about 7 to 12 cycles was run with a J-beta primer mix and a sample-barcoded 5' primer. A unique molecular identifier was introduced onto each TCR beta cDNA molecule by a template-switch 5' adaptor carrying 12 random nucleotides. Each sample yielded at least 2.5 million CDR3-containing paired-end reads. All of the RNA was converted into first-strand cDNA using the Mint cDNA synthesis kit, with a TRBC-specific oligonucleotide serving as the primer. All cDNA was treated with uracil-DNA glycosylase and then went through a first 18-cycle PCR with the universal primers M1SS and BC2_uni_R. The authors' pipeline ran thus. Each sample was normalized by randomly selecting 1 million high-quality reads, each carrying a distinct molecular identifier. Instead of being binned into consensus sequences, reads that shared molecular identifiers were thrown out. MiTCR, with a Q25 quality threshold and the strictest error-elimination algorithm, was used for CDR3 identification, clonotype clustering and error correction. Lower-bound total TCR beta diversity was estimated with a nonparametric unseen species model using Euler transformation. The raw public reads went through TCRdb reprocessing: fastp at Q25, MiXCR clone calling, in-frame beta chains kept. For every CDR3 protein sequence, its rows merge into one entry that carries the most common genes and DNA. For this entry, the V and J calls and clone size follow TCRdb and not the study's own pipeline. The sample table records 590,000 or so distinct CDR3 sequences; approximately 30% of these occur just once. The top ten constitute around 14% of the sample.

This sequence originates from an elderly woman in good health. The sequencing sample was made of blood.

The CDR3 protein is CASSEASGGLQETQYF. The DNA sequence is TGTGCCAGCAGTGAAGCGAGCGGGGGGCTTCAAGAGACCCAGTACTTC. The chain uses TRBV6-1 and TRBJ2-5; TRBD2 aligns with 9 central bases. Based on the germline V gene, the CDR1 and CDR2 sequences are MNHNS and SASEGT. From the cysteine through the phenylalanine, the CDR3 covers 16 amino acids. CDR3 DNA only is kept here, 48 bases in frame from base 1. The junction shows trimming of 0 bases on V and 2 bases on J, and the gene matches do not reach 4 bases of it.